One sample yielded the 9 T cell receptor beta chains listed below, sequenced in a study of OX40 agonist ivuxolimab in advanced cancers. TCRdb's copy holds only in-frame clones and misses some; the assay was immunoSEQ multiplex PCR. The sample records roughly 69,000 clones, less than 95% being singletons. This sample comprised CD4+ or CD8+ T cells sorted from blood, obtained in a trial of the OX40 agonist ivuxolimab. The source is an adult with an advanced solid tumor such as melanoma, head and neck, liver or kidney cancer.

J is TRBJ2-3 and V is TRBV6-5; 7 bases agree with TRBD2. Germline loops: CDR1 MNHEY, CDR2 SVGAGI. The V and J ends lost 2 bases and 6 bases, in that order; junction bases with no gene match: 5. The CDR3 is 14 amino acids. CDR3 loop: CASSYRGVEDTQYF. Here the CDR3 DNA reads TGTGCCAGCAGTTACCGGGGGGTCGAGGATACGCAGTATTTT.

The V gene is TRBV6-1, the J gene TRBJ1-2, with D possibly being TRBD1 (6 bases). V gave up 3 bases and J gave up 9 bases, with 14 bases separating them. This CDR3 spans 13 amino acids. Germline V gives CDR1 MNHNS, CDR2 SASEGT. CDR3: CASSDRSQGRYTF. The CDR3 nucleotides read TGTGCCAGCAGTGACCGGTCCCAGGGGCGCTACACCTTC.

The chain joins TRBV7-9 to TRBJ2-7; weak D call: TRBD2 (6 bases). The CDR3 covers 14 residues. V was clipped by 1 base and J by 6 bases, with 13 bases between them. Germline V lookup: CDR1 SEHNR, CDR2 FQNEAQ (reference sequence). CDR3: CASSLVLAYSEQYF. DNA for the CDR3: TGTGCCAGCAGCTTAGTTCTAGCGTACTCCGAGCAGTACTTC.

The chain couples TRBV7-9 to TRBJ2-3; 10 bases fit TRBD2. J gave up 2 bases and V 2 bases, and 13 bases lay outside the gene matches. The CDR3 totals 19 residues. Germline values: CDR1 SEHNR, CDR2 FQNEAQ (reference sequence). The CDR3 here is CASSLSTLAGSGSTDTQYF. The CDR3 DNA reads TGTGCCAGCAGCTTATCTACACTAGCGGGGTCCGGGTCCACAGATACGCAGTATTTT.

The chain has TRBV11-1 and TRBJ1-3, with a weak D call TRBD1 (5 bases). The CDR3 extends over 15 amino acids. Per the germline V gene, CDR1 is SGHAT and CDR2 is FQDESV (reference sequence). Trimming stripped 4 bases from V and 7 bases from J, with 17 bases between. The CDR3 coding sequence is TGTGCCAGCAGCTCCACTGGGGCCCTCAGGAACACCATATATTTT. Translated: CASSSTGALRNTIYF.

The rearrangement joins TRBV18 to TRBJ2-1; TRBD1 aligns across 8 bases. The CDR3 is 13 amino acids. Germline CDR1 KGHSH, CDR2 LQKENI. J was trimmed by 6 bases and V by 4 bases; bases with no gene match: 2. The CDR3 loop reads CASSLGTGNEQFF. The CDR3 DNA reads TGTGCCAGCTCACTCGGGACAGGCAATGAGCAGTTCTTC. Drawing the rest from reference TRBV18 and TRBJ2-1, the complete variable domain is NAGVMQNPRHLVRRRGQEARLRCSPMKGHSHVYWYRQLPEEGLKFMVYLQKENIIDESGMPKERFSAEFPKEGPSILRIQQVVRGDSAAYFCASSLGTGNEQFFGPGTRLTVL.

J is TRBJ2-7 and V is TRBV19, with 9 nucleotides matching TRBD1. Germline CDR1 reads LNHDA; CDR2 reads SQIVND (reference sequence). The V and J ends lost 9 bases and 3 bases, in that order; junction bases with no gene match: 9. This CDR3 comprises 14 residues. The CDR3 here is CASTRDRDNYEQYF. DNA of the CDR3: TGTGCCAGCACTCGGGACAGGGATAACTACGAGCAGTACTTC. The complete variable domain, with remaining parts taken from reference TRBV19 and TRBJ2-7, reads DGGITQSPKYLFRKEGQNVTLSCEQNLNHDAMYWYRQDPGQGLRLIYYSQIVNDFQKGDIAEGYSVSREKKESFPLTVTSAQKNPTAFYLCASTRDRDNYEQYFGPGTRLTVT.

This chain joins TRBV11-3 and TRBJ2-3; D remains unclear. The CDR3 contains 15 residues. With 1 base removed from V and 7 bases from J, the gap between germline ends came to 15 bases. Germline V CDR1 and CDR2: SGHNT, YENEEA. CDR3 in DNA: TGTGCCAGCAGCTTAGGAGTGTCCAGGCCTAATACGCAGTATTTT. Translated: CASSLGVSRPNTQYF.

The chain recombines TRBV5-6 with TRBJ2-5, with 12 bases lining up with TRBD2. The CDR3 extends over 16 amino acids. After removal of 4 bases from V and 5 bases from J, the junction contained 9 bases not matched to a gene. The germline V gene has CDR1 SGHDT and CDR2 YYEEEE. This chain's CDR3 is CASSIRLAGVSETQYF. Here the CDR3 DNA reads TGTGCCAGCAGCATTCGACTAGCGGGGGTTTCGGAGACCCAGTACTTC.